A few counts support the clone carrying this TCR beta chain. Its specificity is not known. The data were taken from a study of identical twins. Study results and limitations: Out-of-frame alpha sequences common to twins were enriched for low generation probability. The authors noted that invariant MAIT and iNKT cells could partly confound zero-insertion analyses. Abundant cord blood beta clonotypes carried fewer insertions; memory repertoires showed none.

CDR3 length: 14 amino acids. Germline assignment: CDR1 MNHEY and CDR2 SMNVEV (reference sequence). V lost 5 bases and J 1 base, leaving 9 bases between the germline ends. Template switching supplied a universal primer site; unique molecular identifiers were carried on the cDNA. One entry per CDR3 protein results from TCRdb running MiXCR on the 5' RACE reads. The table includes roughly 1,500,000 distinct CDR3 sequences, about 31% detected once. The material sequenced was cord blood. This sequence originates from a newborn girl in good health. V gene TRBV27 combines with J gene TRBJ1-5; D is uncertain. The CDR3 DNA sequence: TGTGCCAGCAGTAGCTCAAGCAGCAATCAGCCCCAGCATTTT. It specifies CASSSSSSNQPQHF.